These 6 T cell receptor beta chains were all obtained from the same sample, sequenced in a study of post-analysis software for immune sequencing data. General study points: Compared with controls, patients had more of about 5 TRBV segments, including TRBV5-6, TRBV5-1 and TRBV20-1.

Unique molecular identifiers featured in each of the TCR beta cDNA libraries. TCRdb recomputed calls from the PCR reads with MiXCR, one row per CDR3 protein. This table holds about 620,000 distinct CDR3 sequences, about 44% found once. Antigen specificity for these receptors is unknown. Sequencing was done on a sample of blood. The receptor set was obtained from a girl between 10 and 17 years old with multiple sclerosis.

This clonotype turned up a few times. This chain uses TRBV12-3 or TRBV12-4 with TRBJ2-3; a possible D gene is TRBD2 (5 bases). There are 15 residues in the CDR3. V was trimmed by 6 bases and J by 0 bases, leaving 13 bases between them. CDR3 sequence reads: CASSEGDPSTDTQYF. The DNA for the CDR3 is TGTGCCAGCAGCGAGGGCGATCCTAGCACAGATACGCAGTATTTT.

CDR3: CASRSQGAGANVLTF. The CDR3 DNA reads TGTGCCAGCAGAAGCCAGGGCGCTGGGGCCAACGTCCTGACTTTC. The V gene is TRBV6-6, the J gene TRBJ2-6; D is perhaps TRBD1 (5 bases). The V and J ends lost 6 bases and 2 bases respectively, with 11 bases between them. Germline V lookup: CDR1 MNHNY, CDR2 SVGAGI (reference sequence). The CDR3 is 15 residues long.

This chain joins TRBV6-1 and TRBJ2-3, with TRBD1 matching over 7 bases. Per germline, CDR1 MNHNS and CDR2 SASEGT. V gave up 5 bases and J gave up 6 bases; unmatched junction bases: 8. The CDR3 loop spans 14 amino acids. Here the CDR3 DNA reads TGTGCCAGCAGTACCGGGACAGAAGTGGATACGCAGTATTTT. Translation gives CASSTGTEVDTQYF.

This chain uses TRBV20-1 with TRBJ1-4; weak D call: TRBD1 (6 bases). V was shortened by 3 bases and J by 6 bases, with 17 bases between the two germline ends. The CDR3 spans 15 residues. CDR1 and CDR2 (germline): DFQATT, SNEGSKA (reference sequence). This CDR3 is CSASPLGGVDEKLFF. The CDR3 nucleotides read TGCAGTGCTAGTCCTCTAGGGGGAGTGGATGAAAAACTGTTTTTT.

CDR3 in amino acids: CASSPQRETDTQYF. The DNA for the CDR3 is TGCGCCAGCAGCCCCCAGCGGGAGACAGATACGCAGTATTTT. This chain joins TRBV4-1 and TRBJ2-3, with 8 bases identical to TRBD2. The CDR3 runs to 14 residues. Germline-derived CDR1 and CDR2 are MGHRA and YSYEKL. J lost 3 bases, V lost 4 bases, and 3 bases had no gene match.

The chain couples TRBV12-3 or TRBV12-4 to TRBJ2-1; 9 nucleotides line up with TRBD2. CDR3 length: 16 residues. V shed 2 bases, J shed 4 bases, and the junction held 6 bases outside the gene matches. The CDR3 sequence: CASSLSLAGFYNEQFF. For the CDR3, the DNA is TGTGCCAGCAGTTTATCTCTAGCGGGGTTTTACAATGAGCAGTTCTTC.